This T cell receptor beta chain appears in the sequencing data of a study of neurological immune-mediated disorders. CDR3 length: 14 amino acids. Per the germline V gene, CDR1 is ENHRY and CDR2 is SYGVKD. V lost 9 bases and J lost 4, with 18 bases in between. MiXCR, applied by TCRdb to the 5' RACE reads, yields one record per CDR3 protein. The sample has roughly 28,000 distinct CDR3 sequences, 9% to 15% seen once. Unsorted libraries were generated from 2 million PBMCs held at -80 degrees C. J is TRBJ2-5 and V is TRBV10-3; perhaps D is TRBD1 or TRBD2 (5 bases each). The clonotype comes from a man aged 55-75 years in good health. The sequencing input was PBMCs. This chain's CDR3 is CAIIESLGVETQYF. CDR3 coding DNA: TGTGCCATAATTGAGTCGTTGGGGGTAGAGACCCAGTACTTC.